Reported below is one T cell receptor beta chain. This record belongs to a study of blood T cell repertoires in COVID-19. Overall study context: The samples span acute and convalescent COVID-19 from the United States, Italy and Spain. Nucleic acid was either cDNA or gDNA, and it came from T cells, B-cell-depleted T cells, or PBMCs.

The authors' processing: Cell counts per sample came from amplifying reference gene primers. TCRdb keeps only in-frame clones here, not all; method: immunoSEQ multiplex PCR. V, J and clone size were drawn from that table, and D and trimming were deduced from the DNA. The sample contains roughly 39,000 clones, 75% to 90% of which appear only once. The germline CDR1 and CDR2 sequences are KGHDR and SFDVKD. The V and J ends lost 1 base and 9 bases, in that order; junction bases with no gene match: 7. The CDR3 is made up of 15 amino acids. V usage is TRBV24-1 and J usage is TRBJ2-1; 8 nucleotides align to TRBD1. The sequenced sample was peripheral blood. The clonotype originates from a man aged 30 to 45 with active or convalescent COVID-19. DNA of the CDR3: TGTGCCACCAGTGATTTAAGCGCCAGGGGGCTTGAGCAGTTCTTC. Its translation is CATSDLSARGLEQFF.